The rows below give T cell receptor beta chains drawn from one sample of a study of PD-1 blockade in classical Hodgkin lymphoma. Using immunoSEQ multiplex PCR, the repertoire was profiled, and TCRdb retains in-frame clones only, with some absent. The sample lists about 100,000 clones; 70% to 90% were seen once. The input for sequencing was peripheral blood mononuclear cells (PBMCs), taken before the second cycle of nivolumab. These receptors all come from a human donor with classical Hodgkin lymphoma. Each CDR3 is given with its conserved first and last residue. The D gene is left open where the match is weak. Expanded clones get a size class; other rows say once, few or many, or leave the size out.

D gene	V gene	clone size	J gene	CDR3 protein	CDR3 DNA
TRBD1	TRBV10-1	NA	TRBJ2-7	CASSDRFTGDYEQYF	TGCGCCAGCAGTGATCGTTTTACAGGGGACTACGAGCAGTACTTC
TRBD1	TRBV2	NA	TRBJ1-2	CASSEAGQGGYTF	TGTGCCAGCAGTGAAGCGGGACAGGGAGGCTACACCTTC
NA	TRBV6-1	NA	TRBJ2-5	CASSPQGGVETQYF	TGTGCCAGCAGTCCACAGGGGGGGGTGGAGACCCAGTACTTC
TRBD1	TRBV9	NA	TRBJ2-3	CASSVAPGQSTDTQYF	TGTGCCAGCAGCGTAGCCCCGGGACAGTCCACAGATACGCAGTATTTT
TRBD1	TRBV29-1	NA	TRBJ2-5	CSALDRAGETQYF	TGCAGCGCCCTGGACAGGGCGGGCGAGACCCAGTACTTC
TRBD2	TRBV7-9	NA	TRBJ2-1	CASSLGTSGMGEQFF	TGTGCCAGCAGCTTAGGTACTAGCGGGATGGGTGAGCAGTTCTTC
NA	TRBV27	NA	TRBJ1-1	CASSLRGYHPPQNTEAFF	TGTGCCAGCAGTTTAAGGGGCTACCACCCCCCACAAAACACTGAAGCTTTCTTT
TRBD1	TRBV4-1	NA	TRBJ1-1	CASSPGTGGDTEAFF	TGCGCCAGCAGCCCTGGGACAGGGGGCGACACTGAAGCTTTCTTT
NA	TRBV6-1	NA	TRBJ1-1	CASSESGGLATEAFF	TGTGCCAGCAGTGAAAGTGGGGGGCTTGCCACTGAAGCTTTCTTT
NA	TRBV15	NA	TRBJ2-3	CATSRDRIAQRAQYF	TGTGCCACCAGCAGAGATCGAATAGCCCAACGTGCTCAGTATTTT
TRBD1	TRBV6-1	few	TRBJ2-6	CASMRGPGANVLTF	TGTGCCAGCATGAGGGGGCCTGGGGCCAACGTCCTGACTTTC
NA	TRBV6-1	NA	TRBJ1-3	CASTESWSSGNTIYF	TGTGCCAGCACCGAATCGTGGTCCTCTGGAAACACCATATATTTT
TRBD2	TRBV7-2	NA	TRBJ2-1	CASSSPSWTSYNEQFF	TGTGCCAGCAGCTCCCCGAGCTGGACTAGCTACAATGAGCAGTTCTTC
NA	TRBV7-7	NA	TRBJ2-3	CASSLQGTRTDTQYF	TGTGCCAGCAGCTTACAGGGGACTCGGACAGATACGCAGTATTTT
NA	TRBV9	once	TRBJ1-3	CASSLMPGIAGNTIYF	TGTGCCAGCAGCCTCATGCCCGGAATCGCTGGAAACACCATATATTTT
NA	TRBV11-2	NA	TRBJ1-3	CASSPDGRSGNTIYF	TGTGCCAGCAGCCCAGACGGCCGCTCTGGAAACACCATATATTTT
TRBD1	TRBV7-9	NA	TRBJ1-1	CASSLSTGSKTEAFF	TGTGCCAGCAGCTTATCGACAGGGTCAAAGACTGAAGCTTTCTTT
NA	TRBV6-1	NA	TRBJ1-5	CASSGPLGGGEWGQPQHF	TGTGCCAGCAGTGGGCCCCTTGGGGGGGGTGAGTGGGGACAGCCCCAGCATTTT
NA	TRBV5-5	NA	TRBJ2-2	CASSLGVAGELFF	TGTGCCAGCAGCTTGGGAGTTGCCGGGGAGCTGTTTTTT
TRBD2	TRBV29-1	NA	TRBJ2-1	CSVEGVGLAGAPSYNEQFF	TGCAGCGTTGAAGGGGTCGGCCTAGCGGGAGCCCCCTCCTACAATGAGCAGTTCTTC
TRBD2	TRBV4-2	NA	TRBJ2-1	CASSQEGLGGYNEQFF	TGTGCCAGCAGCCAAGAGGGACTAGGGGGTTACAATGAGCAGTTCTTC
NA	TRBV2	NA	TRBJ2-7	CASSEVPWSYEQYF	TGTGCCAGCAGTGAAGTCCCTTGGAGCTACGAGCAGTACTTC
NA	TRBV28	NA	TRBJ1-4	CASSLSVGTPNEKLFF	TGTGCCAGCAGTTTATCAGTTGGGACACCGAATGAAAAACTGTTTTTT
TRBD1	TRBV5-1	NA	TRBJ1-2	CASSLTAGGNGYTF	TGCGCCAGCAGCTTGACGGCAGGGGGGAATGGCTACACCTTC
NA	TRBV4-1	NA	TRBJ1-2	CASSQVGDPNYGYTF	TGCGCCAGCAGCCAGGTCGGAGACCCTAACTATGGCTACACCTTC
NA	TRBV19	NA	TRBJ1-4	CASSQRLQEKLFF	TGTGCCAGTAGTCAAAGACTGCAGGAAAAACTGTTTTTT
NA	TRBV29-1	NA	TRBJ2-1	CSVASSINEQFF	TGCAGCGTTGCCAGCTCGATTAATGAGCAGTTCTTC
NA	TRBV6-6	NA	TRBJ2-7	CASSYSSGITYEQYF	TGTGCCAGCAGTTACTCCTCCGGGATAACCTACGAGCAGTACTTC
NA	TRBV7-9	NA	TRBJ2-1	CASSHTGSNEQFF	TGTGCCAGCAGCCACACAGGTTCCAATGAGCAGTTCTTC
TRBD2	TRBV29-1	NA	TRBJ2-7	CSVVLSGRASYEQYF	TGCAGCGTTGTCCTTAGCGGGAGGGCGTCCTACGAGCAGTACTTC
NA	TRBV5-6	NA	TRBJ2-5	CASSLGDQETQYF	TGTGCCAGCAGCTTGGGGGATCAAGAGACCCAGTACTTC
NA	TRBV19	NA	TRBJ2-3	CASSHWITGTDTQYF	TGTGCCAGTAGCCACTGGATCACTGGAACAGATACGCAGTATTTT
NA	TRBV2	NA	TRBJ1-2	CASSSGQHYGYTF	TGTGCCAGCAGCTCAGGGCAACACTATGGCTACACCTTC
NA	TRBV27	NA	TRBJ1-5	CASSLYGRGRVRNQPQHF	TGTGCCAGCAGTTTATACGGGAGGGGACGTGTTCGCAATCAGCCCCAGCATTTT
NA	TRBV30	NA	TRBJ2-5	CAWSVWRADTQYF	TGTGCCTGGAGTGTATGGCGGGCAGATACCCAGTACTTC
NA	TRBV9	NA	TRBJ1-3	CASSAGGSSGNTIYF	TGTGCCAGCAGCGCCGGCGGGAGCTCTGGAAACACCATATATTTT
TRBD2	TRBV6-5	NA	TRBJ2-5	CASSGLAGAGETQYF	TGTGCCAGCAGCGGACTAGCGGGAGCTGGGGAGACCCAGTACTTC
NA	TRBV27	NA	TRBJ2-7	CAIRRELRAYEQYF	TGTGCCATACGTCGGGAGTTAAGGGCCTACGAGCAGTACTTC
NA	TRBV28	NA	TRBJ2-3	CAGPTPTALTTDTQYF	TGTGCCGGTCCGACACCGACAGCTTTGACCACAGATACGCAGTATTTT
TRBD2	TRBV18	NA	TRBJ2-1	CASSRLGGYDEQFF	TGTGCCAGCTCACGGCTCGGGGGGTACGATGAGCAGTTCTTC
TRBD1	TRBV10-1	NA	TRBJ1-1	CASSSGRGLWTEAFF	TGCGCCAGCAGTAGTGGCAGGGGGCTTTGGACTGAAGCTTTCTTT
NA	TRBV4-3	NA	TRBJ2-3	CASSQGVPSTDTQYF	TGCGCCAGCAGCCAAGGTGTACCGAGCACAGATACGCAGTATTTT
NA	TRBV7-9	few	TRBJ1-3	CASSSLPGQGNTIYF	TGTGCCAGCAGCTCCCTACCGGGACAAGGAAACACCATATATTTT
NA	TRBV7-2	NA	TRBJ2-7	CASSLALSDQGRAVNEQYF	TGTGCCAGCAGCTTAGCGCTATCGGATCAGGGGAGGGCCGTGAACGAGCAGTACTTC